A selection of T cell receptor beta chains follows, all from one sample in a study of shared clonotypes between healthy human individuals. Method: immunoSEQ multiplex PCR; TCRdb's copy keeps in-frame clones and lacks some. Of approximately 650,000 clones in the sample, 95% to 96% were seen once. Input material: naive CD8+ T cells sorted from blood. These receptors all come from a woman in her 30s in good health. The CDR3 runs from the conserved cysteine through the conserved F or W. Fields, in order: clone size, D gene, J gene, V gene, CDR3 protein, CDR3 DNA. A D gene is named only where the DNA matches it firmly. Expanded clones get a size class; other rows say once, few or many, or leave the size out.

abundance: .; d_gene: .; j_gene: TRBJ2-7; v_gene: TRBV6-1; CDR3aa: CASSELRAASYEQYF; CDR3nt: TGTGCCAGCAGTGAACTTCGGGCGGCCTCCTACGAGCAGTACTTC
abundance: .; d_gene: .; j_gene: TRBJ2-1; v_gene: TRBV9; CDR3aa: CASSVATDRVYNEQFF; CDR3nt: TGTGCCAGCAGCGTAGCAACGGACAGAGTTTACAATGAGCAGTTCTTC
abundance: .; d_gene: TRBD2; j_gene: TRBJ2-2; v_gene: TRBV14; CDR3aa: CASSDRLAGGYTGELFF; CDR3nt: TGTGCCAGCAGCGACAGACTAGCGGGAGGTTACACCGGGGAGCTGTTTTTT
abundance: .; d_gene: .; j_gene: TRBJ1-5; v_gene: TRBV28; CDR3aa: CASSLHSGVQPQHF; CDR3nt: TGTGCCAGCAGTTTACATTCAGGGGTTCAGCCCCAGCATTTT
abundance: .; d_gene: .; j_gene: TRBJ2-3; v_gene: TRBV19; CDR3aa: CASSIILADGDTQYF; CDR3nt: TGTGCCAGTAGTATCATACTAGCCGATGGGGATACGCAGTATTTT
abundance: .; d_gene: .; j_gene: TRBJ1-3; v_gene: TRBV19; CDR3aa: CASSIDLLGSYSGNTIYF; CDR3nt: TGTGCCAGTAGTATAGACCTTCTGGGCAGCTACTCTGGAAACACCATATATTTT
abundance: .; d_gene: .; j_gene: TRBJ2-7; v_gene: TRBV6-5; CDR3aa: CASSYGTSYEQYF; CDR3nt: TGTGCCAGCAGTTACGGGACATCATACGAGCAGTACTTC
abundance: .; d_gene: .; j_gene: TRBJ2-7; v_gene: TRBV7-9; CDR3aa: CASSAEEGRASEQYF; CDR3nt: TGTGCCAGCAGCGCCGAAGAAGGACGCGCGAGCGAGCAGTACTTC
abundance: .; d_gene: TRBD2; j_gene: TRBJ2-5; v_gene: TRBV7-9; CDR3aa: CATRAGGETQYF; CDR3nt: TGTGCCACCCGGGCGGGAGGGGAGACCCAGTACTTC
abundance: .; d_gene: .; j_gene: TRBJ1-2; v_gene: TRBV7-8; CDR3aa: CASSLSGGANYGYTF; CDR3nt: TGTGCCAGCAGCTTAAGCGGGGGAGCTAACTATGGCTACACCTTC
abundance: .; d_gene: TRBD2; j_gene: TRBJ2-7; v_gene: TRBV6-5; CDR3aa: CASSYTPGLVYEQYF; CDR3nt: TGTGCCAGCAGTTACACCCCGGGACTAGTATACGAGCAGTACTTC
abundance: .; d_gene: TRBD1; j_gene: TRBJ1-1; v_gene: TRBV5-4; CDR3aa: CASSPGQYRNTEAFF; CDR3nt: TGTGCCAGCAGCCCGGGACAGTATCGAAACACTGAAGCTTTCTTT
abundance: .; d_gene: TRBD1; j_gene: TRBJ2-7; v_gene: TRBV29-1; CDR3aa: CSGTGGEGYEQYF; CDR3nt: TGCAGCGGAACAGGGGGCGAGGGCTACGAGCAGTACTTC
abundance: .; d_gene: TRBD1; j_gene: TRBJ1-2; v_gene: TRBV7-9; CDR3aa: CASSLQGDGYTF; CDR3nt: TGTGCCAGCAGCTTACAGGGGGATGGCTACACCTTC
abundance: .; d_gene: .; j_gene: TRBJ2-5; v_gene: TRBV28; CDR3aa: CASNGGVYQETQYF; CDR3nt: TGTGCCAGCAATGGCGGAGTGTACCAAGAGACCCAGTACTTC
abundance: .; d_gene: .; j_gene: TRBJ1-1; v_gene: TRBV4-1; CDR3aa: CASSPHPGPGGSNTEAFF; CDR3nt: TGCGCCAGCAGCCCCCACCCGGGACCGGGGGGGTCGAACACTGAAGCTTTCTTT
abundance: once; d_gene: TRBD1; j_gene: TRBJ1-5; v_gene: TRBV11-2; CDR3aa: CASSQGRQGARQPQHF; CDR3nt: TGTGCCAGCAGCCAGGGGAGGCAGGGGGCACGACAGCCCCAGCATTTT
abundance: .; d_gene: .; j_gene: TRBJ1-1; v_gene: TRBV28; CDR3aa: CASSLWRRGKGPEAFF; CDR3nt: TGTGCCAGCAGTTTATGGCGGCGGGGAAAAGGTCCTGAAGCTTTCTTT
abundance: .; d_gene: TRBD1; j_gene: TRBJ2-7; v_gene: TRBV6-5; CDR3aa: CASSYSSGTETYEQYF; CDR3nt: TGTGCCAGCAGTTACTCTTCCGGGACAGAAACCTACGAGCAGTACTTC
abundance: .; d_gene: .; j_gene: TRBJ2-7; v_gene: TRBV27; CDR3aa: CASSLSSPGLGEQYF; CDR3nt: TGTGCCAGCAGTTTATCCTCACCAGGCCTTGGAGAGCAGTACTTC
abundance: .; d_gene: TRBD1; j_gene: TRBJ2-7; v_gene: TRBV15; CDR3aa: CATSDRAPAEQYF; CDR3nt: TGTGCCACCAGCGACAGGGCCCCTGCCGAGCAGTACTTC
abundance: .; d_gene: .; j_gene: TRBJ2-2; v_gene: TRBV5-6; CDR3aa: CASSVARRELFF; CDR3nt: TGTGCCAGCAGCGTAGCTCGCCGGGAGCTGTTTTTT